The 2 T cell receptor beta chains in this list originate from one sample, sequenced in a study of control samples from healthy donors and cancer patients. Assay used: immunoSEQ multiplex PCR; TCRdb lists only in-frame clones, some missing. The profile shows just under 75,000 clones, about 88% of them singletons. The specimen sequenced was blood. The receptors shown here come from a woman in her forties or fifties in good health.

The CDR3 bases are TGTGCCAGCAGCTTTTTAGAAACGACAGATACGCAGTATTTT. It codes for CASSFLETTDTQYF. The chain employs TRBV12-1 and TRBJ2-3; TRBD2 is taken as the D call from the table, unchecked against the DNA. TRBV12-1 constitutes a pseudogene. This CDR3 contains 14 residues.

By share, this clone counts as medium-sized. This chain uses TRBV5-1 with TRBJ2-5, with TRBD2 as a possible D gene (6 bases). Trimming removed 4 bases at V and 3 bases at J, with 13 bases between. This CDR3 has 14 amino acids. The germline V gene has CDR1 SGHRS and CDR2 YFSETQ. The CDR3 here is CASSQGTSKETQYF. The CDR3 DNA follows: TGCGCCAGCAGCCAAGGGACTTCCAAAGAGACCCAGTACTTC.